One and the same sample provided the 27 T cell receptor beta chains below, sequenced in a study of T cell changes during pregnancy in multiple sclerosis (dated by TCRdb to about 2019). Libraries were made using the immunoSEQ multiplex PCR assay. The table was pulled from immuneACCESS by TCRdb, which kept in-frame rearrangements only. Such tables lose some clones; where checked, under half of the loss comes from unresolved V genes, and the rest has no known cause. This sample holds approximately 89,000 clones; around 94% were observed only once. The ten biggest clones cover around 0.86% of the sample. Sequencing used peripheral blood, obtained in the third trimester of pregnancy. The receptor source for this set is a female donor with multiple sclerosis, enrolled in a pregnancy study.

V usage is TRBV19 and J usage is TRBJ1-2, with D possibly TRBD1 on 6 matching bases. The CDR3 extends over 14 amino acids. Trimming shortened V by 0 bases and J by 6 bases, and 11 bases separated the two germline ends. CDR1 and CDR2 (germline): LNHDA, SQIVND (reference sequence). The CDR3 loop is CASSIDGTLNGYTF. Written as DNA, the CDR3 is TGTGCCAGTAGTATAGACGGGACACTTAATGGCTACACCTTC.

DNA for the CDR3: TGTGCCAGAAGCCGGGACAGGGGGTACGAGCAGTACTTC. This codes for CARSRDRGYEQYF. The rearrangement uses TRBV5-3 and TRBJ2-7, with 11 bases lining up with TRBD1. TRBV5-3 is an ORF, with its function uncertain. V shed 4 bases, J shed 4 bases, and the junction held 1 base outside the gene matches. The CDR3 totals 13 residues.

The chain is built from TRBV27 and TRBJ2-6; 8 bases agree with TRBD1. Germline assignment: CDR1 MNHEY and CDR2 SMNVEV (reference sequence). V shed 5 bases and J 2 bases; nucleotides not matched to a gene: 2. The CDR3 has 15 residues. DNA of the CDR3: TGTGCCAGCAGTCCCAGGGGGCCTGGGGCCAACGTCCTGACTTTC. It encodes CASSPRGPGANVLTF.

This sequence joins TRBV7-6 and TRBJ2-1; maybe TRBD1 (6 bases). With 5 bases removed from V and 4 bases from J, the gap between germline ends came to 15 bases. The CDR3 has 15 amino acids. In germline, CDR1 is SGHVS, CDR2 FNYEAQ. The CDR3 protein is CASSPRWGQYNEQFF. In DNA, the CDR3 is TGTGCCAGCAGCCCAAGATGGGGACAATACAATGAGCAGTTCTTC.

The CDR3 protein is CASSSPGQGASGTEAFF. The CDR3 nucleotides read TGCGCCAGCAGCTCGCCGGGACAGGGGGCGTCGGGCACTGAAGCTTTCTTT. The chain employs TRBV5-1 and TRBJ1-1; 12 bases agree with TRBD1. CDR1 is SGHRS, CDR2 YFSETQ, per germline. The CDR3 has 17 residues. V gave up 3 bases and J gave up 4 bases; unmatched junction bases: 10.

V gene TRBV7-8 combines with J gene TRBJ1-1, with a tentative D call TRBD1 (5 bases). Per the germline V gene, CDR1 is SGHVS and CDR2 is FQNEAQ. The CDR3 consists of 19 residues. Trimming stripped 0 bases from V and 0 bases from J, with 20 bases between. The CDR3, as DNA: TGTGCCAGCAGCTTAGCCGGACACCCAGGATCTCTGATGAACACTGAAGCTTTCTTT. Translation: CASSLAGHPGSLMNTEAFF.

This clone was observed a single time. The genes are TRBV13 and TRBJ1-3, with D unresolved. The V end lost 6 bases, the J end lost 0 bases, and 15 bases lay between the germline ends. This CDR3 has 16 residues. Germline V gives CDR1 PRHDT, CDR2 FYEKMQ (reference sequence). Here the CDR3 reads CASSSDGTASGNTIYF. In nucleotides, the CDR3 is TGTGCCAGCAGTTCAGACGGAACAGCCTCTGGAAACACCATATATTTT.

The chain joins TRBV27 to TRBJ1-5; TRBD1 aligns across 8 bases. Per the germline V gene, CDR1 is MNHEY and CDR2 is SMNVEV (reference sequence). This CDR3 spans 14 amino acids. V lost 3 bases and J lost 2; bases outside the gene matches: 0. CDR3 coding DNA: TGTGCCAGCAGTTTGGGACAGGGCAATCAGCCCCAGCATTTT. It encodes CASSLGQGNQPQHF.

In its sample, this clone was seen once. This sequence joins TRBV5-1 and TRBJ1-2, with 8 nucleotides matching TRBD1. V was pared by 3 bases and J by 5 bases, with 6 bases of the junction left unmatched. The CDR3 length is 14 residues. Per germline, CDR1 SGHRS and CDR2 YFSETQ. CDR3 protein: CASSWETGAYGYTF. CDR3 nucleotides: TGCGCCAGCAGCTGGGAGACAGGGGCTTATGGCTACACCTTC.

In this sample, this clone turned up once. V and J are TRBV4-3 and TRBJ2-2; 9 positions match TRBD2. The germline CDR1 and CDR2 sequences are LGHNA and YSLEER. The length of the CDR3 is 16 residues. V shed 4 bases, J shed 6 bases, and the junction held 9 bases outside the gene matches. This chain's CDR3 is CASSRLLAGSPGELFF. The CDR3 coding sequence is TGCGCCAGCAGCCGCCTACTAGCGGGTTCTCCCGGGGAGCTGTTTTTT.

This chain connects TRBV7-8 to TRBJ1-4; D is unresolved. Trimming removed 1 base from V and 0 bases from J, with 15 bases in between. The CDR3 has 18 amino acids. The germline V gene has CDR1 SGHVS and CDR2 FQNEAQ. CDR3 sequence (DNA): TGTGCCAGCAGCTTAGAGCGGGAGCCTATAGCAACTAATGAAAAACTGTTTTTT. Protein sequence: CASSLEREPIATNEKLFF.

The CDR3 region is CASSQGILRGSDYGYTF. The CDR3 nucleotides are TGTGCCAGCAGCCAAGGTATCTTAAGGGGATCGGACTATGGCTACACCTTC. V usage is TRBV14 and J usage is TRBJ1-2; D may be TRBD1 (5 bases). CDR1 is SGHDN and CDR2 is FVKESK in the germline V gene. Trimming removed 1 base at V and 3 bases at J, with 18 bases between. CDR3 length: 17 residues.

This clone was observed a single time. The chain joins TRBV4-1 to TRBJ1-1; 7 nucleotides agree with TRBD1. Per germline, CDR1 MGHRA and CDR2 YSYEKL. The J segment lost 10 bases and the V segment lost 0 bases, leaving 17 bases of the junction unmatched. CDR3 size: 17 residues. CDR3 region: CASSQDLPSHRGRRAFF. CDR3 sequence (DNA): TGCGCCAGCAGCCAAGATCTCCCCTCTCACAGGGGTAGGCGAGCTTTCTTT.

The V gene is TRBV19, the J gene TRBJ2-7, with 7 nucleotides matching TRBD2. The CDR3 runs 14 residues. After removal of 4 bases from V and 2 bases from J, the junction contained 5 bases not matched to a gene. CDR1 is LNHDA and CDR2 is SQIVND in the germline V gene (reference sequence). The CDR3 loop is CASSSAGRAYEQYF. The CDR3 nucleotides are TGTGCCAGTAGTAGCGCAGGGAGGGCCTACGAGCAGTACTTC.

The chain has TRBV6-1 and TRBJ2-1, with TRBD1 as a possible D gene (6 bases). The V gene's germline CDR1 is MNHNS and CDR2 SASEGT. The V and J ends lost 2 bases and 7 bases respectively, with 15 bases between them. This CDR3 spans 15 amino acids. The CDR3 spells CASSENWVDRNEQFF. In nucleotides, the CDR3 is TGTGCCAGCAGTGAAAATTGGGTGGACAGAAATGAGCAGTTCTTC.

The rearrangement joins TRBV11-2 to TRBJ2-5; TRBD1 is a possible D gene (6 bases). In germline, CDR1 is SGHAT, CDR2 FQNNGV. The CDR3 sequence is 16 residues long. Trimming shortened V by 5 bases and J by 3 bases, and 19 bases separated the two germline ends. The CDR3 is CASSLQAAQGKETQYF. CDR3 sequence (DNA): TGTGCCAGCAGCCTGCAGGCGGCACAGGGAAAAGAGACCCAGTACTTC.

J is TRBJ2-1 and V is TRBV5-1, with 13 bases identical to TRBD2. The trim removed 3 bases at V and 6 bases at J, leaving 15 bases unmatched. The CDR3 sequence is 19 residues long. CDR1 SGHRS and CDR2 YFSETQ come from the germline V gene. Written as DNA, the CDR3 is TGCGCCAGCAGCTCCCTGGGCCTACTAGCGGGAGGGATGACCAATGAGCAGTTCTTC. As protein: CASSSLGLLAGGMTNEQFF.

The chain employs TRBV4-3 and TRBJ2-3; 8 bases fit TRBD2. V lost 0 bases to trimming and J lost 6 bases; unmatched junction nucleotides: 11. The CDR3 has 17 residues. CDR1 is LGHNA and CDR2 is YSLEER in the germline V gene. CDR3 protein: CASSQDRGAGGWDTQYF. CDR3 bases: TGCGCCAGCAGCCAAGATCGGGGCGCGGGAGGTTGGGATACGCAGTATTTT.

This chain joins TRBV7-9 and TRBJ2-7; the D is unclear. Germline V gives CDR1 SEHNR, CDR2 FQNEAQ (reference sequence). The CDR3 has 13 residues. Trimming stripped 10 bases from V and 0 bases from J, with 13 bases between. The CDR3 protein is CATTGLSSYEQYF. CDR3 DNA sequence: TGTGCCACCACGGGTCTCAGCTCCTACGAGCAGTACTTC.

The V and J genes are TRBV2 and TRBJ1-1; 9 positions agree with TRBD1. CDR3 length equals 13 residues. The germline V gene encodes CDR1 SNHLY and CDR2 FYNNEI. J was trimmed by 4 bases and V by 8 bases; bases with no gene match: 5. CDR3 nucleotides: TGTGCCAGCGGACAGGGGTTGGTCACTGAAGCTTTCTTT. Protein: CASGQGLVTEAFF.

Here the CDR3 DNA reads TGTGCCACCAGCTCAAGCGGGCCTTCGATTCCATATAGCAATCAGCCCCAGCATTTT. Its protein is CATSSSGPSIPYSNQPQHF. V and J are TRBV15 and TRBJ1-5, with D hard to call. Trimming stripped 5 bases from V and 0 bases from J, with 23 bases between. Germline CDR1 and CDR2: LNHNV and YYDKDF (reference sequence). The CDR3 sequence is 19 residues long.

The V call is TRBV2, the J call TRBJ2-5; the match to TRBD1 covers 10 bases. This CDR3 has 15 amino acids. V lost 8 bases, J lost 3 bases, and 9 bases stayed unmatched. Germline CDR1 and CDR2: SNHLY and FYNNEI. The CDR3 region is CASPRDRGLKETQYF. CDR3 DNA sequence: TGTGCCAGCCCTAGGGACAGGGGTTTGAAAGAGACCCAGTACTTC.

The rearrangement links TRBV10-3 to TRBJ1-2, with D unresolved. Trimming pared 4 bases from V and 4 bases from J, leaving 10 bases between. The CDR3 runs 13 residues. CDR1 and CDR2 from the germline V gene are ENHRY and SYGVKD. The CDR3 coding sequence is TGTGCCATCAGTGGTGGCAGTCCCTATGGCTACACCTTC. Protein product: CAISGGSPYGYTF.

This chain links TRBV6-1 with TRBJ2-7; 11 nucleotides agree with TRBD2. Trimming at V came to 5 bases and at J to 6 bases, leaving 3 bases not matched to a gene. This CDR3 is 13 amino acids long. CDR1 is MNHNS, CDR2 SASEGT, per germline. The chain's CDR3 is CASSHLAGGEQYF. CDR3 nucleotides: TGTGCCAGCAGTCACCTAGCGGGAGGCGAGCAGTACTTC.

This clone has a single count. V is TRBV9 and J is TRBJ1-1; a weak D match, TRBD1 (5 bases). Per germline, CDR1 SGDLS and CDR2 YYNGEE. This CDR3 is 15 amino acids long. Trimming took off 0 bases at V and 1 base at J, with 10 bases between the two ends. The CDR3 coding sequence is TGTGCCAGCAGCGTAGCTCCGACAGAGAACACTGAAGCTTTCTTT. This translates into CASSVAPTENTEAFF.

The CDR3 region has the DNA TGTGCCAGCAGTTACTCCCGACAGTTTGCCTACGAGCAGTACTTC. This translates into CASSYSRQFAYEQYF. The genes are TRBV6-5 and TRBJ2-7, with D perhaps TRBD1 (5 bases). The CDR3 is 15 amino acids. Germline V lookup: CDR1 MNHEY, CDR2 SVGAGI. Trimming removed 0 bases at V and 2 bases at J, with 11 bases between.

The gene calls are TRBV5-4 and TRBJ2-2; the match to TRBD2 covers 8 bases. With V trimmed by 0 bases and J by 7 bases, 20 bases remained unmatched. The CDR3 has 20 residues. Germline lookup yields CDR1 SGHNT and CDR2 YYREEE (reference sequence). CDR3 in amino acids: CASSLAGGHPGGRKNGELFF. The DNA for the CDR3 is TGTGCCAGCAGCTTGGCCGGGGGACACCCAGGCGGGAGGAAGAACGGGGAGCTGTTTTTT.